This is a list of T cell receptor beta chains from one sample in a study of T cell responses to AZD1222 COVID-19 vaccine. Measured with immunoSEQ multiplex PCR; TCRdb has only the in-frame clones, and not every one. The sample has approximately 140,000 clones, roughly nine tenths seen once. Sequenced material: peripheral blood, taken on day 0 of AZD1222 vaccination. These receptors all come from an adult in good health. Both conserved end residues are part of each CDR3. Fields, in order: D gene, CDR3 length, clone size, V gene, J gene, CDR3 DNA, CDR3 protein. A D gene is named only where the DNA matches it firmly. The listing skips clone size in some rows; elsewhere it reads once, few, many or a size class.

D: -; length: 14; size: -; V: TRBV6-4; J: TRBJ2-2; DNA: TGTGCCAGCAGACAGGTTGAGGGTACCGGGGAGCTGTTTTTT; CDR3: CASRQVEGTGELFF
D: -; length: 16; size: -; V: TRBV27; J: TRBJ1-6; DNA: TGTGCCAGCACTCCCCGCCAGAGCTCCTATAATTCACCCCTCCACTTT; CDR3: CASTPRQSSYNSPLHF
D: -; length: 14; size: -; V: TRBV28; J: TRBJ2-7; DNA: TGTGCCAGCATAGGCCGAGCGGAGGCCTACGAGCAGTACTTC; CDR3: CASIGRAEAYEQYF
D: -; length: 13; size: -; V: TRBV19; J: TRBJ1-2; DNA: TGTGCCAGTAGTACGGGGACATCCTATGGCTACACCTTC; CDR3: CASSTGTSYGYTF
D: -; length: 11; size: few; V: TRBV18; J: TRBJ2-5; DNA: TGTGCCAGCTCATTACAAGAGACCCAGTACTTC; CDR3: CASSLQETQYF
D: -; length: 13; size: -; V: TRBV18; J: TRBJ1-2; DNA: TGTGCCAGCTCACCAGATACTAACTATGGCTACACCTTC; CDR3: CASSPDTNYGYTF
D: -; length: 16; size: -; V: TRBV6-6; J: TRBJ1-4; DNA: TGTGCCAGCAGGTATTCAGTGGAACGAACTAATGAAAAACTGTTTTTT; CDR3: CASRYSVERTNEKLFF
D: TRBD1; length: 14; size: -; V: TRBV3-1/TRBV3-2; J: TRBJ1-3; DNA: TGTGCCAGCAGCCCGAACAGGGGTGGAAACACCATATATTTT; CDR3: CASSPNRGGNTIYF
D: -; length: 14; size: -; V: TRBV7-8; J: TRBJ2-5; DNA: TGTGCCAGCAGCTTAGCTAGAAGAGGAGAGACCCAGTACTTC; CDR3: CASSLARRGETQYF
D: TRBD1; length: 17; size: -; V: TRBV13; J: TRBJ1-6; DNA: TGTGCCAGCAGCTCCCTCGGCAGGGGGTCCTATAATTCACCCCTCCACTTT; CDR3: CASSSLGRGSYNSPLHF
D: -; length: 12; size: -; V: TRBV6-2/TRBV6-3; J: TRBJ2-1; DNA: TGTGCCAGCAGTCCCCTAGACTCCGAGCAGTTCTTC; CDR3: CASSPLDSEQFF
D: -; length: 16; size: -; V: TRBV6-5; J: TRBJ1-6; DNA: TGTGCCAGCAGTTCGGTTGGCCGGGCCGCTAATTCACCCCTCCACTTT; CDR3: CASSSVGRAANSPLHF
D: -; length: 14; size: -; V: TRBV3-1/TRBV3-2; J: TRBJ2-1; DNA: TGTGCCAGCAGCCAAACCCGTCCGTTCGGTGAGCAGTTCTTC; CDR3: CASSQTRPFGEQFF
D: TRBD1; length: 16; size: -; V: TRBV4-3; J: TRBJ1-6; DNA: TGCGCCAGCAGCCAGAAACCGGGACAGTATAATTCACCCCTCCACTTT; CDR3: CASSQKPGQYNSPLHF
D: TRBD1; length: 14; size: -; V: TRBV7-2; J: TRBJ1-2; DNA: TGTGCCAGCAGCTTCAGGGGGACAGAAGATGGCTACACCTTC; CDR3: CASSFRGTEDGYTF
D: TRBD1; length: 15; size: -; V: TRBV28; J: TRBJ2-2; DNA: TGTGCCAGCAGGCCTCAGGGGGCGTACACCGGGGAGCTGTTTTTT; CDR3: CASRPQGAYTGELFF
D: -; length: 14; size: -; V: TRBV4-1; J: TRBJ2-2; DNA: TGCGCCAGCAGCCACCGACGGTACACCGGGGAGCTGTTTTTT; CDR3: CASSHRRYTGELFF
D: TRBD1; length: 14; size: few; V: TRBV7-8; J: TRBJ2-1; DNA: TGTGCCAGCAGCCCAAGGACAGGGTGGAATGAGCAGTTCTTC; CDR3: CASSPRTGWNEQFF
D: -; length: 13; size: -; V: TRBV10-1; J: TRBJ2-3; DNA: TGCGCCAGCAGTGAGTCGGTAAAAGATACGCAGTATTTT; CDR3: CASSESVKDTQYF
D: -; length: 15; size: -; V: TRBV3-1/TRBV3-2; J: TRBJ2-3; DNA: TGTGCCAGCAGCCAGGAGGGGGGGAGCACAGATACGCAGTATTTT; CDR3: CASSQEGGSTDTQYF
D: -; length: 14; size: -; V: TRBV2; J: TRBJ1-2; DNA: TGTGCCAGCACCCCCAGTAGCGGGCAGCTTGGCTACACCTTC; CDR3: CASTPSSGQLGYTF
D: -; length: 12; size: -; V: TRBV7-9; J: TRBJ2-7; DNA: TGTGCCAGCAGCTTCGACTACTACGAGCAGTACTTC; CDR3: CASSFDYYEQYF
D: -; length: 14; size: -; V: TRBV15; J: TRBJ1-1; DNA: TGTGCCACCAGCAGAGATCCCCGGGACACTGAAGCTTTCTTT; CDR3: CATSRDPRDTEAFF
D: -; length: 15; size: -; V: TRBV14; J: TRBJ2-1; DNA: TGTGCCAGCAGCCAAGGGACAGCCAGCTACAATGAGCAGTTCTTC; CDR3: CASSQGTASYNEQFF